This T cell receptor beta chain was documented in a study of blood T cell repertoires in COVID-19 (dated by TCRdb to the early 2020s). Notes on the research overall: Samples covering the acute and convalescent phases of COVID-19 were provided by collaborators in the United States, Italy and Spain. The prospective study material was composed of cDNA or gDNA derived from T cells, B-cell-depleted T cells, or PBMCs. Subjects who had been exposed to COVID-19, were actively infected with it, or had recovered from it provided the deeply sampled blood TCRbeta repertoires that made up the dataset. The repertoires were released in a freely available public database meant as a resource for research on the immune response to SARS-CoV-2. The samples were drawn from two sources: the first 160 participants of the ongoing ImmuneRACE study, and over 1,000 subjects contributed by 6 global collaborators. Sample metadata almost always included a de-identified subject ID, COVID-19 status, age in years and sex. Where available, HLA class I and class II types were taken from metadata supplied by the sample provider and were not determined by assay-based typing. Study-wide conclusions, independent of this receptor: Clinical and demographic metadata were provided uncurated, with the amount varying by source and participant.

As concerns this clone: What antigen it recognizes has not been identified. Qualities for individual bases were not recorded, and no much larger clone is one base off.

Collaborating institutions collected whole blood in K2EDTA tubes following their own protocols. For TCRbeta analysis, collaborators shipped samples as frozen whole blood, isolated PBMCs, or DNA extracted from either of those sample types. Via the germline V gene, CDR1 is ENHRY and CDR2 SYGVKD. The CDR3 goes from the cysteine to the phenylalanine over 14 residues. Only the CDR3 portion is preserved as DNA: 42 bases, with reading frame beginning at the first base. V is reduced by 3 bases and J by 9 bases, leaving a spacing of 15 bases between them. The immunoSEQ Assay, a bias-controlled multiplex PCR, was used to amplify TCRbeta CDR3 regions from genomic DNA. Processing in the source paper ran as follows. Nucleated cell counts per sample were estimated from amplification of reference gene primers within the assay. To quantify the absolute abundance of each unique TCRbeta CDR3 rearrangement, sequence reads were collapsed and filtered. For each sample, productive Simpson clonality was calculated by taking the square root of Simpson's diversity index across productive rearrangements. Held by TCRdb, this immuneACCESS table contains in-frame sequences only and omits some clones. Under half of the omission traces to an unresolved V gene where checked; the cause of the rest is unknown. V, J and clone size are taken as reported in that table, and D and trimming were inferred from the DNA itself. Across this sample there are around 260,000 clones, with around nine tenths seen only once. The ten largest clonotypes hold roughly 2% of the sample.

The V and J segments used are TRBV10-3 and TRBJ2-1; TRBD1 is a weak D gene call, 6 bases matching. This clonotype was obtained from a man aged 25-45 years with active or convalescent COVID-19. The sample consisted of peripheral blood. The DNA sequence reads TGTGCCATCAGTGACAACGAAGCCAGGGGTGAGCAGTTCTTC. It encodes CAISDNEARGEQFF.